This T cell receptor beta chain was profiled in a study of Graves' ophthalmopathy and Graves' hyperthyroidism. As for the study in general: Samples of peripheral blood were obtained at initial diagnosis, prior to treatment of any kind.

This CDR3 has 21 residues. CDR1 and CDR2 from the germline V gene are LNHDA and SQIVND (reference sequence). V lost 7 bases and J lost 0; bases outside the gene matches: 19. RNA served as the template for amplifying TCR beta CDR3 regions. First-round RT-PCR used HTBI primers; second-round multiplex PCR followed. TCRdb redid the calling of the multiplex PCR reads with MiXCR, one entry per CDR3 protein. The repertoire holds about 410,000 distinct CDR3 sequences, 15% to 20% seen once, with roughly 1.5% in the top ten. This TCR was recovered from a young woman with Graves' ophthalmopathy. The sample was peripheral blood. The J gene is TRBJ2-6, the V gene TRBV19; 9 positions agree with TRBD2. The CDR3 here is CASKAGAAGGPLSSGANVLTF. The DNA of the CDR3 is TGTGCCAGTAAGGCCGGCGCGGCGGGAGGGCCACTAAGCTCTGGGGCCAACGTCCTGACTTTC.